This T cell receptor (beta chain) originates from a study of regulatory T cells in long-lasting Graves disease. On the study more broadly: New Graves' disease cases had less than 3 months of antithyroid drugs. Findings and caveats of the study: Accuracy might have suffered from few samples. When disease was persistent, TRBV28, TRBJ1-2 and TRBJ2-5 were the favored segments.

CDR3-region Arm-PCR and iRepertoire HTBI primers produced the TCR beta libraries. One entry per CDR3 protein results from TCRdb running MiXCR on the multiplex PCR reads. The table lists roughly 400,000 distinct CDR3 sequences, over 15% of them singletons. In germline, CDR1 is MDHEN, CDR2 SYDVKM. The CDR3 totals 19 residues. The V end lost 7 bases, the J end lost 0 bases, and 25 bases lay between the germline ends. This clonotype was seen a handful of times. Its cognate antigen is unknown. The sample's time point: newly diagnosed GD, antithyroid drugs for less than 3 months. TCR sequences were obtained from RNA taken from PBMCs. In this cohort, patients came from an endocrinology department located in Xi'an, China. This sample was shared with a second study, whose subject was T cells in Graves' hyperthyroidism and ophthalmopathy.

Source: peripheral blood mononuclear cells (PBMCs), taken at new diagnosis, from a patient treated with antithyroid drugs. The V call is TRBV28, the J call TRBJ1-5; D might be TRBD1 (6 bases). This sequence was found in a young woman with Graves disease. CDR3 in DNA: TGTGCCAGCACACAAGGGGGGCCAGGGTGGGTGTATAGCAATCAGCCCCAGCATTTT. This gives the protein CASTQGGPGWVYSNQPQHF.